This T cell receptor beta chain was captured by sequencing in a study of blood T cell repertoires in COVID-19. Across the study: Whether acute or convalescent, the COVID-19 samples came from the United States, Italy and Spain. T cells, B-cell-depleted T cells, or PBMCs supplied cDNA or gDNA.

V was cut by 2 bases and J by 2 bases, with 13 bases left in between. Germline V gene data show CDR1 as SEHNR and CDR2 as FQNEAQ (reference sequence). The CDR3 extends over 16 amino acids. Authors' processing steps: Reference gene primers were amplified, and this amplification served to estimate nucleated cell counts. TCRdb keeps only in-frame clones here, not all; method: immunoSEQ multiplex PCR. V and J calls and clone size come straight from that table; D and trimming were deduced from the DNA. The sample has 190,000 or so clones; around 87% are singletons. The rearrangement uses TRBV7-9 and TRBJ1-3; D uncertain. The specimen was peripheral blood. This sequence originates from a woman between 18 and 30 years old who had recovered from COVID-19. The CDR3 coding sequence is TGTGCCAGCAGCTTATCCGCAGGTACCGCTGGAAACACCATATATTTT. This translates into CASSLSAGTAGNTIYF.